A selection of T cell receptor beta chains follows, all from one sample in a study of blood T cells in healthy people across ages. One entry per CDR3 protein, called by TCRdb with MiXCR from the 5' RACE reads. Of over a million distinct CDR3 sequences detected, approximately 43% appear once; the ten largest clones hold about 3.8%. The sample taken for sequencing was blood. The receptors stem from a woman aged 18-35 years in good health. Each CDR3 is given with its conserved first and last residue. The D gene is left open where the match is weak. Only part of the rows carry a size: once, few, many, or a class if the clone is expanded.

V gene	clone size	D gene	J gene	CDR3 DNA	CDR3 protein
TRBV4-1	NA	NA	TRBJ2-1	TGCGCCAGCAGCCACCCCGGGCAGGGTGGTGAGCAGTTCTTC	CASSHPGQGGEQFF
TRBV29-1	NA	NA	TRBJ2-1	TGCAGCGGCGAAAGGTGGAATGAGCAGTTCTTC	CSGERWNEQFF
TRBV6-2/TRBV6-3	NA	NA	TRBJ2-2	TGTGCCAGCAAAGCGAACACCGGGGAGCTGTTTTTT	CASKANTGELFF
TRBV6-6	few	NA	TRBJ1-4	TGTGCCAGCAGGCCTACAGGGATAACTAATGAAAAACTGTTTTTT	CASRPTGITNEKLFF
TRBV29-1	NA	TRBD2	TRBJ2-5	TGCAGCGTTGACCTCGGGACTATCCAAGAGACCCAGTACTTC	CSVDLGTIQETQYF
TRBV7-2	NA	TRBD2	TRBJ2-3	TGTGCCAGCAGTTTCGGACTAGCGTGGTTAACAGATACGCAGTATTTT	CASSFGLAWLTDTQYF
TRBV6-6	NA	NA	TRBJ1-2	TGTGCCAGCAGTTATGTCGGTGCGGGAGAGGGCTACACCTTC	CASSYVGAGEGYTF
TRBV12-3/TRBV12-4	few	NA	TRBJ1-5	TGTGCCAGCAAATGGTCAGGGAGCAATCAGCCCCAGCATTTT	CASKWSGSNQPQHF
TRBV2	once	TRBD1	TRBJ1-4	TGCGCCAGCAGAGGACAGGGGGCGCGCAATGAAAAACTGTTTTTT	CASRGQGARNEKLFF
TRBV4-3	NA	NA	TRBJ2-1	TGCGCCAGCAGCCAAGAAAGCGGATTGAGCTCCTACAATGAGCAGTTCTTC	CASSQESGLSSYNEQFF
TRBV7-2	NA	NA	TRBJ2-7	TGTGCAAGCAGCTTAAATAGTGCCAGACGGCCTGCCTACGAGCAGTACTTC	CASSLNSARRPAYEQYF